The sequence of this T cell receptor (beta chain) was determined in a study of control samples from healthy donors and cancer patients. This clone was counted only a few times. Generated by immunoSEQ multiplex PCR, the TCRdb table keeps only in-frame clones and is missing some. This sample yields 75,000 to 100,000 clones, of which approximately 86% are seen a single time; approximately 14% belongs to the top ten. The CDR3 spans 16 residues. CDR1 is SGHTA, CDR2 FQGNSA, per germline. V dropped 1 base and J dropped 7; count of bases not matched to a gene: 4. This clonotype was sampled from a man younger than 40 in good health. Sequenced material: blood. V gene TRBV7-2 combines with J gene TRBJ2-1, with 13 bases fitting TRBD2. CDR3 sequence reads: CASSLGGLAGKNEQFF. CDR3 nucleotides: TGTGCCAGCAGCTTAGGGGGACTAGCGGGGAAGAATGAGCAGTTCTTC. The full variable domain, its missing parts supplied by reference TRBV7-2 and TRBJ2-1, is GAGVSQSPSNKVTEKGKDVELRCDPISGHTALYWYRQSLGQGLEFLIYFQGNSAPDKSGLPSDRFSAERTGGSVSTLTIQRTQQEDSAVYLCASSLGGLAGKNEQFFGPGTRLTVL.